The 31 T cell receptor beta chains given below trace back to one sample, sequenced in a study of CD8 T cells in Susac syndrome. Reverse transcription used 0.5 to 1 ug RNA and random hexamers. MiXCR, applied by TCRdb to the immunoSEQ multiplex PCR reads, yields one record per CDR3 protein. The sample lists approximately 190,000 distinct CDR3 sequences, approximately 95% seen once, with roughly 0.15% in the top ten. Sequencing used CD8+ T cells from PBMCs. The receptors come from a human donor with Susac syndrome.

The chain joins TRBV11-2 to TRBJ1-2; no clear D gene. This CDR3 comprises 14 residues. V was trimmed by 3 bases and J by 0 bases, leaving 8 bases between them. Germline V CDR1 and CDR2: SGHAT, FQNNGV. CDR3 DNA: TGTGCCAGCAGCTTGGCATTAGCTAACTATGGCTACACCTTC. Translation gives CASSLALANYGYTF.

The CDR3: CASSPAGLTLSSYEQYF. The CDR3 DNA reads as TGTGCCAGCAGTCCCGCGGGACTCACCTTGAGCTCCTACGAGCAGTACTTC. The rearrangement links TRBV28 to TRBJ2-7; D may be TRBD2 (6 bases). V was clipped by 5 bases and J by 0 bases, with 20 bases between them. Looked up from germline, CDR1 is MDHEN and CDR2 is SYDVKM. The CDR3 is 17 residues long.

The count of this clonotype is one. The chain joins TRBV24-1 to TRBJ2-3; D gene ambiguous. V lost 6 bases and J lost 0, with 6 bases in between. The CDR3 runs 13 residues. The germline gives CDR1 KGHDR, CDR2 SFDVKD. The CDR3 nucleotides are TGTGCCACCAGTCTCACTAGCACAGATACGCAGTATTTT. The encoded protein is CATSLTSTDTQYF.

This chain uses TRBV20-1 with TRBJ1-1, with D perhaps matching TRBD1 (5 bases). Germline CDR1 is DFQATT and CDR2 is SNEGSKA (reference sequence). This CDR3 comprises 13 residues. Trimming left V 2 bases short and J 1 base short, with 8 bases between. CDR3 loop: CSARPTGNTEAFF. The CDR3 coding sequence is TGCAGTGCTAGACCAACAGGGAACACTGAAGCTTTCTTT.

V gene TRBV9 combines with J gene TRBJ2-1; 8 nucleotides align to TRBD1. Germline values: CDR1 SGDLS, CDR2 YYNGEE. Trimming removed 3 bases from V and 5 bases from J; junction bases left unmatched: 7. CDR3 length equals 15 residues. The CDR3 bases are TGTGCCAGCAGCGCAAGGACAGGGTATGACAATGAGCAGTTCTTC. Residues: CASSARTGYDNEQFF.

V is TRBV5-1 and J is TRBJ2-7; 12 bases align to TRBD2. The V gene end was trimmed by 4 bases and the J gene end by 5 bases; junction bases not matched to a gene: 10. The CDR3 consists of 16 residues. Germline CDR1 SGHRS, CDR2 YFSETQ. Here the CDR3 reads CASSRRASGRAHEQYF. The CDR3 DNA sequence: TGCGCCAGCAGCAGAAGGGCTAGCGGGAGGGCCCACGAGCAGTACTTC.

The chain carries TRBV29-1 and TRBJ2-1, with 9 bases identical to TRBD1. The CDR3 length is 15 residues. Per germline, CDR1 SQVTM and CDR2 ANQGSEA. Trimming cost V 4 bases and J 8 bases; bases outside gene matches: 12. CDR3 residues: CSVVLGQGPADEQFF. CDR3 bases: TGCAGCGTTGTCTTAGGACAGGGGCCCGCGGATGAGCAGTTCTTC.

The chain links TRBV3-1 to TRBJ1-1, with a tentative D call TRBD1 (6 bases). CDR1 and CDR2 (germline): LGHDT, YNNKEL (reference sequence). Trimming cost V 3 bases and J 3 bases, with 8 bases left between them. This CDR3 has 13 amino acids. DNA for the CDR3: TGTGCCAGCAGCCATAGGACAGACACTGAAGCTTTCTTT. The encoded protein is CASSHRTDTEAFF.

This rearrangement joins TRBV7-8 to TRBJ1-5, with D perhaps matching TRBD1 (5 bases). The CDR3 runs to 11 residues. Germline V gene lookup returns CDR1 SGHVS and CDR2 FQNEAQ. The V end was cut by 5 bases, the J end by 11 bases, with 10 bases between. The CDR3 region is CASSRGETQHF. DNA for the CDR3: TGTGCCAGCAGCCGGGGGGAGACCCAGCATTTT. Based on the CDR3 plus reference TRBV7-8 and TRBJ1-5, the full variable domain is GAGVSQSPRYKVAKRGQDVALRCDPISGHVSLFWYQQALGQGPEFLTYFQNEAQLDKSGLPSDRFFAERPEGSVSTLKIQRTQQEDSAVYLCASSRGETQHFGDGTRLSIL.

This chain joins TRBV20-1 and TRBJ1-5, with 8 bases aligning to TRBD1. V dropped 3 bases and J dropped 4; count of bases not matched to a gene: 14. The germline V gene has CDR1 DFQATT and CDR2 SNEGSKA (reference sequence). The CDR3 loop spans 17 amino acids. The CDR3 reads CSASPTTTGVGNQPQHF. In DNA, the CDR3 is TGCAGTGCTAGCCCAACAACGACAGGGGTTGGGAATCAGCCCCAGCATTTT.

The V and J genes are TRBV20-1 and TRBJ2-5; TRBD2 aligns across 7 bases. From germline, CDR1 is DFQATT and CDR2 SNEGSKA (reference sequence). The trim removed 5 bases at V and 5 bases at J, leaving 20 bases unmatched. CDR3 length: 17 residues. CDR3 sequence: CSAPGGGSGPGVETQYF. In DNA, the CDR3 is TGCAGTGCTCCGGGGGGAGGTAGCGGGCCGGGAGTTGAGACCCAGTACTTC.

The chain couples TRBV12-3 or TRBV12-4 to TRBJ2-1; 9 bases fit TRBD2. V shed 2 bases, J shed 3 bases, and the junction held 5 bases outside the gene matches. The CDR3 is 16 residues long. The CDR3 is CASSLLAGALYNEQFF. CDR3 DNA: TGTGCCAGCAGTTTATTAGCGGGAGCGCTCTACAATGAGCAGTTCTTC.

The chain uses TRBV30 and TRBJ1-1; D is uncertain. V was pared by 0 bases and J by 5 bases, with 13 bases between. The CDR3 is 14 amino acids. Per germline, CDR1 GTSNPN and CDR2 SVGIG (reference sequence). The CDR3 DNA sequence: TGTGCCTGGAGTGTACATCAAGGGCATACTGAAGCTTTCTTT. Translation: CAWSVHQGHTEAFF.

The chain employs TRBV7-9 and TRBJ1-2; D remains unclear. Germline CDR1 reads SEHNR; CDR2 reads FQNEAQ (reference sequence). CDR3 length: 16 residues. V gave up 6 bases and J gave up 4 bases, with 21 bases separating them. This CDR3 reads CASSPPWEGAPYGYTF. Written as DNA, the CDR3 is TGTGCCAGCAGTCCTCCTTGGGAGGGTGCCCCCTATGGCTACACCTTC.

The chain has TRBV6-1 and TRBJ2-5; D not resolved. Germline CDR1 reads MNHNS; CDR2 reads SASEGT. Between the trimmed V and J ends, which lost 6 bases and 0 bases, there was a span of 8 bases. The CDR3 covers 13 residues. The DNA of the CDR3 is TGTGCCAGCAGGTCTGGGGACCAAGAGACCCAGTACTTC. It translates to CASRSGDQETQYF.

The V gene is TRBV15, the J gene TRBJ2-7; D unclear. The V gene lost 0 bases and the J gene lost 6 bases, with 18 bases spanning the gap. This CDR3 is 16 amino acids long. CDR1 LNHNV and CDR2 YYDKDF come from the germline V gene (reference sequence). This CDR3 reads CATSRDRMSALGEQYF. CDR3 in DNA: TGTGCCACCAGCAGAGATCGGATGAGTGCGTTGGGCGAGCAGTACTTC.

CDR3 sequence (DNA): TGCAGTGCTAGAGGTGAAAACCTGCGGACACTCTATGGCTACACCTTC. Translation gives CSARGENLRTLYGYTF. This chain links TRBV20-1 with TRBJ1-2, with a weak D call TRBD1 (5 bases). The length of the CDR3 is 16 residues. The ends were cut back, 1 base at V and 4 bases at J, with 19 bases in the middle. Germline-derived CDR1 and CDR2 are DFQATT and SNEGSKA (reference sequence).

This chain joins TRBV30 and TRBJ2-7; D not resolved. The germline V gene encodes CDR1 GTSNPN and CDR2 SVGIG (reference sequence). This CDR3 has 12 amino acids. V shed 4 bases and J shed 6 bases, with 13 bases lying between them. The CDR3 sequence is CAWTSTVGEQYF. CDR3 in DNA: TGTGCCTGGACCTCAACGGTTGGCGAGCAGTACTTC.

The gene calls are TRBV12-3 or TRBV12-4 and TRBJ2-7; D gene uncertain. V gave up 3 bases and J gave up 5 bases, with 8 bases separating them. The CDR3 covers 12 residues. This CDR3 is CASSFQVNEQYF. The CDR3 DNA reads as TGTGCCAGCAGTTTCCAGGTTAACGAGCAGTACTTC.

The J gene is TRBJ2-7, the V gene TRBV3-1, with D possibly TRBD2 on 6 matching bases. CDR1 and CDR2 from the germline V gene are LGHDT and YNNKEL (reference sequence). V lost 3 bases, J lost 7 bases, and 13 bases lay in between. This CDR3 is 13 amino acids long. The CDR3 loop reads CASSQAGRTEQYF. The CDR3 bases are TGTGCCAGCAGCCAGGCCGGGAGAACTGAGCAGTACTTC.

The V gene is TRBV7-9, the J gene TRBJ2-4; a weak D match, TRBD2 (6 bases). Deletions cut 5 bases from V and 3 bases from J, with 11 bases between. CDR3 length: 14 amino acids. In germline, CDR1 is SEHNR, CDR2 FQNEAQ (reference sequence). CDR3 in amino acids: CASSEVEGKNIQYF. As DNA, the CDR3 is TGTGCCAGCAGCGAAGTGGAGGGCAAAAACATTCAGTACTTC.

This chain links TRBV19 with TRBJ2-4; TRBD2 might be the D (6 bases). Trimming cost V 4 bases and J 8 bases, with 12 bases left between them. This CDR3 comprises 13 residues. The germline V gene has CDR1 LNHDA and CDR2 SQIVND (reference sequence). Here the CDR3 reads CASSTSGVHIQYF. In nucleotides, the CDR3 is TGTGCCAGTAGTACCTCGGGGGTACACATTCAGTACTTC. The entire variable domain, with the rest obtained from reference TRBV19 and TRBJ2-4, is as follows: DGGITQSPKYLFRKEGQNVTLSCEQNLNHDAMYWYRQDPGQGLRLIYYSQIVNDFQKGDIAEGYSVSREKKESFPLTVTSAQKNPTAFYLCASSTSGVHIQYFGAGTRLSVL.

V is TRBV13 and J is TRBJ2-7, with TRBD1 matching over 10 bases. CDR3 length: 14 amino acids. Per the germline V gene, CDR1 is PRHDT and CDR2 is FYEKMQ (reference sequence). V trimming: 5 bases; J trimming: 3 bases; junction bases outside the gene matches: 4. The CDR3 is CASSTRTGGYEQYF. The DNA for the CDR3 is TGTGCCAGCAGCACTAGGACAGGGGGCTACGAGCAGTACTTC.

CDR3 region: CASSSLAGEVPDTQYF. The CDR3 nucleotides read TGTGCCAGCAGCTCTTTAGCGGGAGAGGTCCCAGATACGCAGTATTTT. The rearrangement links TRBV7-3 to TRBJ2-3, with 9 positions matching TRBD2. The CDR3 totals 16 residues. The ends lost 4 bases at V and 4 bases at J; junction bases unmatched: 9. Germline V CDR1 and CDR2: SGHTA, FQGTGA.

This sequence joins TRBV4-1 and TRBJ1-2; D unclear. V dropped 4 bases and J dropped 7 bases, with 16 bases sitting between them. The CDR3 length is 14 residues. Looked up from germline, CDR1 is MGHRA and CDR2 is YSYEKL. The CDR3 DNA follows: TGCGCCAGCAGCCCAAGCCGGGCGGAGCTTGGCTACACCTTC. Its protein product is CASSPSRAELGYTF.

CDR3 DNA: TGTGCCAGCAGTTTCGTGACTAGCGGAAACAATGAGCAGTTCTTC. This codes for CASSFVTSGNNEQFF. The J gene is TRBJ2-1, the V gene TRBV12-3 or TRBV12-4; 9 nucleotides match TRBD2. Trimming at V came to 3 bases and at J to 5 bases, leaving 5 bases not matched to a gene. CDR3 length equals 15 residues.

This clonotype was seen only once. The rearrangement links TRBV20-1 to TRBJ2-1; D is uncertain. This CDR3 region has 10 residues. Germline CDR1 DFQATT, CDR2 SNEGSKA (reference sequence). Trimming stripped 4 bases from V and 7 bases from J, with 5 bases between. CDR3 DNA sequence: TGCAGTGCTATCAGTAATGAGCAGTTCTTC. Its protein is CSAISNEQFF.

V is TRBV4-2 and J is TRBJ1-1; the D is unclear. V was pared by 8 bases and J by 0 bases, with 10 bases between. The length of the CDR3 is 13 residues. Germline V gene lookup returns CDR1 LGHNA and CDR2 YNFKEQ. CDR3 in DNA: TGTGCCAGCGGGGTGGGGTTGAACACTGAAGCTTTCTTT. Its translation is CASGVGLNTEAFF.

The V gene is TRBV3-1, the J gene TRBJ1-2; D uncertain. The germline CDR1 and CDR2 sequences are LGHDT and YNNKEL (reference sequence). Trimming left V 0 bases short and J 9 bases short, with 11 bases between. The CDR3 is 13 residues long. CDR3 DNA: TGTGCCAGCAGCCAAGATCTTATGGGTAGCTACACCTTC. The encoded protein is CASSQDLMGSYTF.

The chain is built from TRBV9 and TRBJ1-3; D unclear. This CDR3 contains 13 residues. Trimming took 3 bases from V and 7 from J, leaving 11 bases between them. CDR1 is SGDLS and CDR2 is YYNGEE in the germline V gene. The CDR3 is CASSATDANTIYF. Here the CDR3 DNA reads TGTGCCAGCAGCGCCACAGACGCCAACACCATATATTTT.

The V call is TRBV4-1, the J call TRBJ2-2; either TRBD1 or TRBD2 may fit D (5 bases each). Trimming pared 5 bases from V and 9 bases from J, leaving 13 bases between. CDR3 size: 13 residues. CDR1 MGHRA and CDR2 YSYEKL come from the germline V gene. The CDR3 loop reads CASSFLGVRELFF. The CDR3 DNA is TGCGCCAGCAGCTTCCTGGGGGTCCGGGAGCTGTTTTTT.